One and the same sample provided the 14 T cell receptor delta chains below, sequenced in a study of Vδ1+ human thymocytes. Study-level results: Thymic TRG and TRD repertoires appeared highly polyclonal, with Gaussian CDR3 length distributions.

Extracted RNA was reverse transcribed into cDNA. Pooled V-gene forward primers with one constant-region reverse primer generated the CDR3 amplicons by multiplex PCR. TCRdb redid clone calling on the multiplex PCR reads using CATT. The data contain roughly 25,000 delta-chain clones, under 8.5% of them singletons. These receptors' targets are unknown. The sequenced material came from Vdelta1+ gamma-delta thymocytes from the thymus. Subset given: FACS-sorted CD3+ TCRalphabeta- TCRVdelta1+ TCRVdelta2- thymocytes. The receptor source for this set is a girl less than two years old who had congenital heart surgery.

Only a few counts were recorded for this clone. The J gene is TRDJ1, the V gene TRDV1, with D possibly matching TRDD2 (5 bases). This CDR3 spans 18 amino acids. CDR1 and CDR2 from the germline V gene are TSWWSYY and QGS. V lost 3 bases and J lost 3, with 23 bases in between. CDR3 sequence: CALGDPTSPSWMSDKLIF. Written as DNA, the CDR3 is TGTGCTCTTGGGGACCCCACTTCCCCCAGCTGGATGTCCGATAAACTCATCTTT.

V is TRDV1 and J is TRDJ1; 13 bases are shared with TRDD3. Germline V lookup: CDR1 TSWWSYY, CDR2 QGS. The CDR3 is 20 amino acids. V lost 1 base to trimming and J lost 5 bases; unmatched junction nucleotides: 16. For the CDR3, the DNA is TGTGCTCTTGGGGAACATGCCCGTACTGGGGGATACGCCGGTACAGATAAACTCATCTTT. This gives the protein CALGEHARTGGYAGTDKLIF.

The rearrangement links TRDV1 to TRDJ1; D not resolved. This CDR3 contains 15 residues. Germline V lookup: CDR1 TSWWSYY, CDR2 QGS. Between the trimmed V and J ends, which lost 3 bases and 4 bases, there was a span of 15 bases. The CDR3 here is CALGDVIRPIDKLIF. The CDR3 nucleotides read TGTGCTCTTGGGGACGTAATTCGTCCCATCGATAAACTCATCTTT.

The J gene is TRDJ1, while no V gene call was made; TRDD3, the D gene given by the table, was not confirmed from the DNA. The CDR3 consists of 22 residues. The CDR3 is CALGELWPLHTGGYAYTDKLIF. In DNA, the CDR3 is TGTGCTCTTGGGGAACTTTGGCCCTTACATACTGGGGGATACGCGTACACCGATAAACTCATCTTT.

The V gene is TRDV1, the J gene TRDJ1; 9 bases match TRDD2. The V gene end was trimmed by 0 bases and the J gene end by 0 bases; junction bases not matched to a gene: 14. This CDR3 spans 20 amino acids. Germline assignment: CDR1 TSWWSYY and CDR2 QGS. The CDR3 DNA reads as TGTGCTCTTGGGGAACTACCTTCCTACCGCCAAGGTGGAGACACCGATAAACTCATCTTT. Protein product: CALGELPSYRQGGDTDKLIF.

This chain connects TRDV1 to TRDJ1, with 10 positions matching TRDD3. CDR1 and CDR2 from the germline V gene are TSWWSYY and QGS. The CDR3 has 24 amino acids. V trimming: 4 bases; J trimming: 0 bases; junction bases outside the gene matches: 29. The CDR3 region is CALGARTSRNTGWGIPSYTDKLIF. CDR3 sequence (DNA): TGTGCTCTTGGGGCCAGAACCTCTCGAAATACCGGGTGGGGGATACCGAGCTACACCGATAAACTCATCTTT.

This clone came up a few times. The chain uses TRDV1 and TRDJ1; weak D call: TRDD3 (5 bases). Germline V lookup: CDR1 TSWWSYY, CDR2 QGS. V was shortened by 4 bases and J by 0 bases, with 30 bases between the two germline ends. The CDR3 length is 21 residues. CDR3 protein: CALGVHSPASGLRGYTDKLIF. The CDR3 DNA sequence: TGTGCTCTTGGGGTACATTCCCCGGCGTCGGGGCTTCGGGGGTACACCGATAAACTCATCTTT.

This clone was seen a handful of times. The J gene is TRDJ1, the V gene TRDV1, with D perhaps TRDD3 (5 bases). This CDR3 has 18 amino acids. Germline CDR1 TSWWSYY, CDR2 QGS. The V gene lost 0 bases and the J gene lost 1 base, with 18 bases spanning the gap. In DNA form, the CDR3 reads TGTGCTCTTGGGGAACTCCCGATACCCGGGGAAGGCACCGATAAACTCATCTTT. Its translation is CALGELPIPGEGTDKLIF.

The chain couples TRDV1 to TRDJ1; 13 nucleotides match TRDD3. Germline matching of the DNA provided the J gene here, since TCRdb leaves it blank. The CDR3 is made up of 17 amino acids. Looked up from germline, CDR1 is TSWWSYY and CDR2 is QGS. Germline trimming cut 0 bases from V and 5 bases from J; bases unmatched to any gene: 6. The CDR3 loop reads CALGELYWGIRGDKLIF. The CDR3 region has the DNA TGTGCTCTTGGGGAACTTTACTGGGGGATACGGGGTGATAAACTCATCTTT.

The rearrangement uses TRDV1 and TRDJ1; D not resolved. The CDR3 is made up of 12 amino acids. Germline V gene lookup returns CDR1 TSWWSYY and CDR2 QGS. The V gene lost 7 bases and the J gene lost 3 bases, with 9 bases spanning the gap. CDR3 bases: TGTGCTCTTGATGGCCCTTCCGATAAACTCATCTTT. This encodes CALDGPSDKLIF.

The genes are TRDV1 and TRDJ1; 7 nucleotides match TRDD3. The CDR3 has 22 amino acids. In germline, CDR1 is TSWWSYY, CDR2 QGS. V dropped 0 bases and J dropped 4; count of bases not matched to a gene: 26. CDR3 sequence: CALGELPRTSTGALVCIDKLIF. The CDR3 region has the DNA TGTGCTCTTGGGGAACTCCCTCGAACTAGTACTGGGGCCCTCGTGTGCATCGATAAACTCATCTTT.

The J gene is TRDJ1, the V gene TRDV1, with 13 bases fitting TRDD3. The trim removed 1 base at V and 8 bases at J, leaving 7 bases unmatched. Germline values: CDR1 TSWWSYY, CDR2 QGS. CDR3 length equals 16 residues. The CDR3 reads CALGERDWGIRRKLIF. The CDR3 region has the DNA TGTGCTCTTGGGGAACGAGACTGGGGGATACGTCGGAAACTCATCTTT.

The chain couples TRDV1 to TRDJ1, with 9 bases lining up with TRDD3. TCRdb is silent on the J gene; assignment here came from matching the DNA to germline. Germline CDR1 and CDR2: TSWWSYY and QGS. V lost 1 base to trimming and J lost 0 bases; unmatched junction nucleotides: 12. This CDR3 comprises 19 residues. The CDR3 nucleotides read TGTGCTCTTGGGGAACCTTTCGTGGCTGGGGGATCCTACACCGATAAACTCATCTTT. Translation: CALGEPFVAGGSYTDKLIF.

This clone was detected only a few times. V usage is TRDV1 and J usage is TRDJ1; D is perhaps TRDD2 (5 bases). Per germline, CDR1 TSWWSYY and CDR2 QGS. V was trimmed by 4 bases and J by 4 bases, leaving 19 bases between them. The CDR3 consists of 16 residues. The CDR3 bases are TGTGCTCTTGGGGCTTCCGGGCGGCTGGTAGACGATAAACTCATCTTT. Amino acids: CALGASGRLVDDKLIF.